The 19 T cell receptor beta chains listed next were all sequenced from one sample in a study of cytomegalovirus exposure and HLA in healthy donors. It was with 60 Vbeta and 13 Jbeta primers that the PCR ran. Profiled with immunoSEQ multiplex PCR; TCRdb holds only in-frame clones, not every one. The sample consists of 90,000 to 120,000 clones, more than 70% of them appearing once. Material: PBMCs. All receptors derive from a man aged 25-45 years in good health and CMV-seronegative.

J is TRBJ2-1 and V is TRBV7-9, with D possibly being TRBD2 (5 bases). V was clipped by 5 bases and J by 10 bases, with 12 bases between them. Germline values: CDR1 SEHNR, CDR2 FQNEAQ (reference sequence). The CDR3 totals 12 residues. The CDR3: CASSADWQEQFF. The CDR3 DNA is TGTGCCAGCAGCGCGGACTGGCAAGAGCAGTTCTTC.

This clone was observed a few times. The chain couples TRBV2 to TRBJ1-5; 8 bases line up with TRBD1. CDR3 length: 14 residues. The ends lost 7 bases at V and 7 bases at J; junction bases unmatched: 9. Germline CDR1 reads SNHLY; CDR2 reads FYNNEI. The CDR3 sequence: CASNEQGAWQPQHF. The CDR3 nucleotides are TGTGCCAGCAATGAGCAGGGGGCTTGGCAGCCCCAGCATTTT.

The sample holds one count of this clone. This rearrangement joins TRBV28 to TRBJ1-5, with 7 bases identical to TRBD1. This CDR3 region has 14 residues. J was trimmed by 4 bases and V by 4 bases; bases with no gene match: 4. Germline CDR1 is MDHEN and CDR2 is SYDVKM. CDR3 sequence: CASSSGQVNQPQHF. In DNA, the CDR3 is TGTGCCAGCAGTTCTGGACAGGTAAATCAGCCCCAGCATTTT.

The J gene is TRBJ2-1, the V gene TRBV6-6; weak D call: TRBD2 (5 bases). The V and J ends lost 3 bases and 5 bases respectively, with 11 bases between them. Germline CDR1 is MNHNY and CDR2 is SVGAGI (reference sequence). The CDR3 is 14 amino acids. For the CDR3, the DNA is TGTGCCAGCAGTTATCCGTCCGGGGACAATGAGCAGTTCTTC. It yields the protein CASSYPSGDNEQFF.

The rearrangement joins TRBV28 to TRBJ2-7, with TRBD2 matching over 13 bases. The J segment lost 6 bases and the V segment lost 2 bases, leaving 4 bases of the junction unmatched. The CDR3 extends over 15 amino acids. In germline, CDR1 is MDHEN, CDR2 SYDVKM. The CDR3 DNA reads as TGTGCCAGCAGTTTAGGACTAGCGGGAGTTACCGAGCAGTACTTC. Residues: CASSLGLAGVTEQYF.

CDR3 loop: CASMLGTGGGELFF. CDR3 coding DNA: TGTGCCAGCATGTTGGGGACAGGGGGCGGGGAGCTGTTTTTT. The chain recombines TRBV28 with TRBJ2-2, with 11 nucleotides matching TRBD1. This CDR3 is built from 14 residues. The germline gives CDR1 MDHEN, CDR2 SYDVKM. V shed 7 bases and J 7 bases; nucleotides not matched to a gene: 5.

Remarks on this clone: At one end, the junction sequence differs from germline, possibly due to a read error. The chain uses TRBV6-1 and TRBJ1-1; no definite D call. The CDR3 length is 13 residues. The germline V gene has CDR1 MNHNS and CDR2 SASEGT. The CDR3 DNA reads TGTGCCAGCAGTGACACCAGACTCCCACTTTCGCCTTTT. Its translation: CASSDTRLPLSPF.

The V and J genes are TRBV7-7 and TRBJ2-5; TRBD2 might be the D (7 bases). The CDR3 totals 14 residues. V lost 6 bases to trimming and J lost 5 bases, with 16 bases between them. Germline loops: CDR1 SSHAT, CDR2 FNYEAQ (reference sequence). CDR3 nucleotides: TGTGCCAGCAGTCCTACGGGGGGCGGGGAGACCCAGTACTTC. Translating gives CASSPTGGGETQYF.

This clone was detected only once. The chain is built from TRBV28 and TRBJ1-2, with 7 bases identical to TRBD1. The ends lost 6 bases at V and 2 bases at J; junction bases unmatched: 3. The CDR3 runs to 13 residues. Germline assignment: CDR1 MDHEN and CDR2 SYDVKM. In DNA form, the CDR3 reads TGTGCCAGCAGGAGGGACAGCAACTATGGCTACACCTTC. It encodes CASRRDSNYGYTF.

V gene TRBV5-1 combines with J gene TRBJ2-1; TRBD2 aligns across 9 bases. With V trimmed by 0 bases and J by 5 bases, 3 bases remained unmatched. Germline V gene data show CDR1 as SGHRS and CDR2 as YFSETQ. This CDR3 has 15 residues. The CDR3 loop reads CASSLGSGGNNEQFF. CDR3 DNA sequence: TGCGCCAGCAGCTTGGGTAGCGGGGGAAACAATGAGCAGTTCTTC. Full variable domain (remainder filled in from reference TRBV5-1 and TRBJ2-1): KAGVTQTPRYLIKTRGQQVTLSCSPISGHRSVSWYQQTPGQGLQFLFEYFSETQRNKGNFPGRFSGRQFSNSRSEMNVSTLELGDSALYLCASSLGSGGNNEQFFGPGTRLTVL.

The V and J genes are TRBV7-2 and TRBJ1-2; D gene uncertain. This CDR3 has 12 residues. V lost 5 bases and J 5 bases, leaving 9 bases between the germline ends. CDR1 SGHTA and CDR2 FQGNSA come from the germline V gene. CDR3 nucleotide sequence: TGTGCCAGCAGCCCCGCCGGTTATGGCTACACCTTC. Translated: CASSPAGYGYTF.

Details on this clone: The sample carries other DNA sequences with the same CDR3. The chain carries TRBV19 and TRBJ1-5, with 8 bases fitting TRBD1. Germline CDR1 is LNHDA and CDR2 is SQIVND (reference sequence). The CDR3 covers 16 residues. The junction had 6 bases not matched to a gene; V was cut back by 3 bases and J by 2 bases. The CDR3 DNA sequence: TGTGCCAGTAGTATGCGTGACAGGGGTGGCAATCAGCCCCAGCATTTT. Translated: CASSMRDRGGNQPQHF.

This rearrangement joins TRBV5-1 to TRBJ1-3; D perhaps matches TRBD1 (5 bases). Per the germline V gene, CDR1 is SGHRS and CDR2 is YFSETQ. V lost 0 bases, J lost 2 bases, and 9 bases lay in between. The CDR3 is 15 amino acids. The CDR3 nucleotides read TGCGCCAGCAGCTTGGTAAGGGGCCCTGGAAACACCATATATTTT. It yields the protein CASSLVRGPGNTIYF.

The genes are TRBV9 and TRBJ1-2; maybe TRBD1 (5 bases). Germline V gene sequence: CDR1 SGDLS, CDR2 YYNGEE. The CDR3 length is 20 residues. The germline V and J ends were trimmed by 1 base and 0 bases, with 25 bases remaining between them. The CDR3 nucleotides read TGTGCCAGCAGCGTACACTCGCCCGACAGCGCGCCGTCCCCTAACTATGGCTACACCTTC. The encoded protein is CASSVHSPDSAPSPNYGYTF.

The chain employs TRBV10-2 and TRBJ2-7, with D maybe TRBD2 (6 bases). This CDR3 spans 13 amino acids. The V and J ends lost 5 bases and 6 bases respectively, with 14 bases between them. CDR1 is WSHSY, CDR2 SAAADI, per germline. CDR3 sequence: CASSWQGGGEQYF. CDR3 bases: TGCGCCAGCAGTTGGCAGGGAGGAGGCGAGCAGTACTTC.

This clone was seen once. This chain links TRBV30 with TRBJ2-3; tentatively, D is TRBD2 (6 bases). V was clipped by 2 bases and J by 14 bases, with 14 bases between them. Germline-derived CDR1 and CDR2 are GTSNPN and SVGIG (reference sequence). The CDR3 runs 11 residues. The CDR3 region has the DNA TGTGCCTGGAGTACTAGCCCCACACGGTATTTT. It yields the protein CAWSTSPTRYF.

This rearrangement joins TRBV10-3 to TRBJ2-7; TRBD2 is a possible D gene (7 bases). There are 15 residues in the CDR3. With 0 bases removed from V and 5 bases from J, the gap between germline ends came to 14 bases. Germline CDR1 reads ENHRY; CDR2 reads SYGVKD. The DNA for the CDR3 is TGTGCCATCAGTGAGTCGCCGGGGGGCGTTCACGAGCAGTACTTC. It translates to CAISESPGGVHEQYF.

The genes are TRBV19 and TRBJ2-3; D not resolved. The germline gives CDR1 LNHDA, CDR2 SQIVND (reference sequence). V shed 6 bases and J shed 3 bases, with 10 bases lying between them. The CDR3 has 13 amino acids. The CDR3 nucleotides read TGTGCCAGTAGCGCGTCCGGGACAGATACGCAGTATTTT. Its translation is CASSASGTDTQYF.

The chain is built from TRBV4-2 and TRBJ1-5, with D possibly TRBD1 on 5 matching bases. Germline V lookup: CDR1 LGHNA, CDR2 YNFKEQ. This CDR3 has 14 residues. V was shortened by 0 bases and J by 12 bases, with 15 bases between the two germline ends. CDR3 protein: CASSQDYGAPRQHF. The CDR3 nucleotides are TGTGCCAGCAGCCAAGATTATGGGGCGCCGCGCCAGCATTTT.